This TCR beta chain stems from a study of OX40 agonist ivuxolimab in advanced cancers. About the study: In this cohort, patients received ivuxolimab, an agonistic anti-OX40 (CD134) antibody. Prior checkpoint blockade (anti-PD-1, anti-PD-L1 or anti-CTLA-4) was permitted; under 50% had it. Whole-study results and caveats: By week 6 at 0.1 to 3.0 mg/kg, blood CD4+ and CD8+ T cells had expanded clonally.

CDR3 length: 13 residues. Germline assignment: CDR1 LNHNV and CDR2 YYDKDF (reference sequence). Trimming stripped 4 bases from V and 2 bases from J, with 9 bases between. On this clone: Its specificity is unknown.

Measured with immunoSEQ multiplex PCR; TCRdb has only the in-frame clones, and not every one. The sample has 100,000 to 150,000 clones; just under 95% are singletons. The chain uses TRBV15 and TRBJ2-7; tentatively, D is TRBD1 or TRBD2 (5 bases each). The sequence came from an adult with an advanced solid tumor such as melanoma, head and neck, liver or kidney cancer. The sample here was CD4+ or CD8+ T cells sorted from blood, taken in a trial of the OX40 agonist ivuxolimab. The CDR3 is CATSNRGAYEQYF. The CDR3 region has the DNA TGTGCCACCAGCAACCGAGGGGCCTACGAGCAGTACTTC.